A selection of T cell receptor beta chains follows, all from one sample in a study of blood T cells in healthy people across ages. Each CDR3 protein gets one entry after TCRdb re-called the 5' RACE reads with MiXCR. The sample consists of 1.2 million to 1.5 million distinct CDR3 sequences, 55% to 75% of them appearing once. Material: blood. These receptors all stem from a man aged 18-30 years in good health. The CDR3 runs from the conserved cysteine through the conserved F or W. The order of the fields is D gene, V gene, J gene, clone size, CDR3 DNA, CDR3 protein. A D gene is named only where the DNA matches it firmly. Size is omitted from some rows. Given values are once, few, many or a class for expanded clones.

d_call: .; v_call: TRBV5-1; j_call: TRBJ1-2; clone_size: .; cdr3_nt: TGCGCCAGCAGCTTGGACGGCGGCAGGGGTAACTATGGCTACACCTTC; cdr3_aa: CASSLDGGRGNYGYTF
d_call: TRBD2; v_call: TRBV5-1; j_call: TRBJ2-3; clone_size: .; cdr3_nt: TGCGCCAGCAGCTGGGGGGGGGACCCGGGCGATACGCAGTATTTT; cdr3_aa: CASSWGGDPGDTQYF
d_call: .; v_call: TRBV29-1; j_call: TRBJ2-2; clone_size: few; cdr3_nt: TGCAGCGCTGACCCGAGGGGGAGCGGGGAGCTGTTTTTT; cdr3_aa: CSADPRGSGELFF
d_call: .; v_call: TRBV27; j_call: TRBJ2-1; clone_size: .; cdr3_nt: TGTGCCAGCAGTCTTCCCTCGTCTGAGCAGTTCTTC; cdr3_aa: CASSLPSSEQFF
d_call: .; v_call: TRBV10-2; j_call: TRBJ1-5; clone_size: .; cdr3_nt: TGCGCCAGCGGCAGGGACAGCAATCAGCCCCAGCATTTT; cdr3_aa: CASGRDSNQPQHF
d_call: TRBD1; v_call: TRBV6-1; j_call: TRBJ1-1; clone_size: few; cdr3_nt: TGTGCCAGCAGCCGGGACAGTTCGGAAGCTTTCTTT; cdr3_aa: CASSRDSSEAFF
d_call: .; v_call: TRBV20-1; j_call: TRBJ2-1; clone_size: few; cdr3_nt: TGCAGTGCTAGAGTTCCTCCGGCAGCCTACAATGAGCAGTTCTTC; cdr3_aa: CSARVPPAAYNEQFF
d_call: .; v_call: TRBV10-3; j_call: TRBJ2-3; clone_size: .; cdr3_nt: TGTGCCATCAGTGAGTCTATCACTAGCACAGATACGCAGTATTTT; cdr3_aa: CAISESITSTDTQYF
d_call: .; v_call: TRBV14; j_call: TRBJ2-7; clone_size: .; cdr3_nt: TGTGCCAGCAGCCAAGAACGGCAGACCTCCTACGAGCAGTACTTC; cdr3_aa: CASSQERQTSYEQYF
d_call: .; v_call: TRBV12-3/TRBV12-4; j_call: TRBJ1-4; clone_size: .; cdr3_nt: TGTGCCAGCACCCTAACAGGGGAAAAACTGTTTTTT; cdr3_aa: CASTLTGEKLFF
d_call: TRBD1; v_call: TRBV20-1; j_call: TRBJ2-7; clone_size: .; cdr3_nt: TGCAGTGCTAGTGGACAGGGTCGCTCCTACGAGCAGTACTTC; cdr3_aa: CSASGQGRSYEQYF
d_call: .; v_call: TRBV20-1; j_call: TRBJ2-7; clone_size: .; cdr3_nt: TGCAGTGCTGCCCCTCCTTCCTACAATGAGCAGTACTTC; cdr3_aa: CSAAPPSYNEQYF
d_call: .; v_call: TRBV27; j_call: TRBJ2-5; clone_size: .; cdr3_nt: TGTGCCAGCAGGTTACAGGGGGGGGAAAAGACCCAGTACTTC; cdr3_aa: CASRLQGGEKTQYF
d_call: .; v_call: TRBV6-4; j_call: TRBJ2-6; clone_size: few; cdr3_nt: TGTGCCAGCAGTCAGTTCTCTGGGGCCAACGTCCTGACTTTC; cdr3_aa: CASSQFSGANVLTF
d_call: TRBD2; v_call: TRBV6-2/TRBV6-3; j_call: TRBJ2-1; clone_size: few; cdr3_nt: TGTGCCAGCGTACTAGCGGGGGGGCACAATGAGCAGTTCTTC; cdr3_aa: CASVLAGGHNEQFF
d_call: .; v_call: TRBV10-3; j_call: TRBJ1-1; clone_size: few; cdr3_nt: TGTGCCATCAGACCCCCTATGGTAAGGGGTACGAACACTGAAGCTTTCTTT; cdr3_aa: CAIRPPMVRGTNTEAFF
d_call: TRBD1; v_call: TRBV12-3/TRBV12-4; j_call: TRBJ1-2; clone_size: .; cdr3_nt: TGTGCCAGCAGTGGCTGGACAGGGGGCGATATTGGCTACACCTTC; cdr3_aa: CASSGWTGGDIGYTF
d_call: .; v_call: TRBV7-9; j_call: TRBJ2-4; clone_size: once; cdr3_nt: TGTGCCAGCAGCTTAGATACAGGGACGAGAAACATTCAGTACTTC; cdr3_aa: CASSLDTGTRNIQYF
d_call: .; v_call: TRBV13; j_call: TRBJ2-1; clone_size: .; cdr3_nt: TGTGCCAGCAAACTCCCAGGGAGTGGCTATGAGCAGTTCTTC; cdr3_aa: CASKLPGSGYEQFF
d_call: .; v_call: TRBV15; j_call: TRBJ1-1; clone_size: .; cdr3_nt: TGTGCCACCAGCAGAGGTTCTCGGACTGAAGCTTTCTTT; cdr3_aa: CATSRGSRTEAFF
d_call: TRBD2; v_call: TRBV2; j_call: TRBJ2-1; clone_size: .; cdr3_nt: TGTGCCAGCAGCCACGTCGGGGGGGCCTACAATGAGCAGTTCTTC; cdr3_aa: CASSHVGGAYNEQFF
d_call: TRBD2; v_call: TRBV3-1; j_call: TRBJ2-1; clone_size: .; cdr3_nt: TGTGCCAGCAGCCAAAGCGGGCTAGCGGGAGACGAGCAGTTCTTC; cdr3_aa: CASSQSGLAGDEQFF
d_call: .; v_call: TRBV6-1; j_call: TRBJ2-7; clone_size: .; cdr3_nt: TGTGCCAGCAGCCGGGATACTATCTACGAGCAGTACTTC; cdr3_aa: CASSRDTIYEQYF
d_call: .; v_call: TRBV7-9; j_call: TRBJ2-2; clone_size: .; cdr3_nt: TGTGCCAGCAGCATATACAGGGCGGATAACACCGGGGAGCTGTTTTTT; cdr3_aa: CASSIYRADNTGELFF
d_call: .; v_call: TRBV7-8; j_call: TRBJ2-7; clone_size: few; cdr3_nt: TGTGCCAGCAGCTTAGTTAGGAGGAGCTCCTACGAGCAGTACTTC; cdr3_aa: CASSLVRRSSYEQYF
d_call: .; v_call: TRBV4-1; j_call: TRBJ1-4; clone_size: .; cdr3_nt: TGCGCCAGCAGCCAAGGAGGCGCCTTCGCCAGGGATAGGAAAAAACTGTTTTTT; cdr3_aa: CASSQGGAFARDRKKLFF
d_call: TRBD1; v_call: TRBV4-1; j_call: TRBJ2-7; clone_size: .; cdr3_nt: TGCGCCAGCAGCCAAGAAAGGGCAGGGGGTGTCGAGCAGTACTTC; cdr3_aa: CASSQERAGGVEQYF
d_call: .; v_call: TRBV7-2; j_call: TRBJ2-1; clone_size: few; cdr3_nt: TGTGCCAGCAAGGGGGGGCTAGCGGCCTCCTACAATGAGCAGTTCTTC; cdr3_aa: CASKGGLAASYNEQFF
d_call: TRBD2; v_call: TRBV28; j_call: TRBJ2-7; clone_size: few; cdr3_nt: TGTGCCAGCAGTACTAGCGGGGGGTTCTACGAGCAGTACTTC; cdr3_aa: CASSTSGGFYEQYF
d_call: .; v_call: TRBV10-3; j_call: TRBJ1-5; clone_size: .; cdr3_nt: TGTGCCATCAGTGAGTCGGTAGATAGCAATCAGCCCCAGCATTTT; cdr3_aa: CAISESVDSNQPQHF
d_call: .; v_call: TRBV12-3/TRBV12-4; j_call: TRBJ1-4; clone_size: many; cdr3_nt: TGTGCCAGCAGTTTGTCGGGGGATGAAAAACTGTTTTTT; cdr3_aa: CASSLSGDEKLFF
d_call: .; v_call: TRBV27; j_call: TRBJ1-6; clone_size: .; cdr3_nt: TGTGCCAGCAGTTTTTCCCTAGACTCGAGGCCACTTTCACCCCTCCACTTT; cdr3_aa: CASSFSLDSRPLSPLHF
d_call: .; v_call: TRBV7-4; j_call: TRBJ2-1; clone_size: .; cdr3_nt: TGTGCCAGCAGCCCCCTCCGGAGTTCCCCCCCCAGTGAGCAGTTCTTC; cdr3_aa: CASSPLRSSPPSEQFF
d_call: TRBD2; v_call: TRBV4-1; j_call: TRBJ2-5; clone_size: .; cdr3_nt: TGCGCCAGCAGCCTAAGAGAGAGGACTAGCGGGGGGGCGGGGGAGACCCAGTACTTC; cdr3_aa: CASSLRERTSGGAGETQYF
d_call: TRBD2; v_call: TRBV12-3/TRBV12-4; j_call: TRBJ2-5; clone_size: .; cdr3_nt: TGTGCCAGCAGTCCCTGGACTAGCGGGGGGTCGCAAGAGACCCAGTACTTC; cdr3_aa: CASSPWTSGGSQETQYF
d_call: .; v_call: TRBV20-1; j_call: TRBJ1-5; clone_size: .; cdr3_nt: TGCAGTGCTAGGGACAGTTCCTTTAGCAATCAGCCCCAGCATTTT; cdr3_aa: CSARDSSFSNQPQHF
d_call: .; v_call: TRBV2; j_call: TRBJ2-3; clone_size: .; cdr3_nt: TGTGCCAGCGGCCCCCTGGGTCCCCCCACAGATACGCAGTATTTT; cdr3_aa: CASGPLGPPTDTQYF
d_call: TRBD1; v_call: TRBV12-3/TRBV12-4; j_call: TRBJ2-7; clone_size: .; cdr3_nt: TGTGCCAGCAGTCTGACGACAGGGCGGACCGAGCAGTACTTC; cdr3_aa: CASSLTTGRTEQYF
d_call: .; v_call: TRBV5-6; j_call: TRBJ1-6; clone_size: few; cdr3_nt: TGTGCCAGCAGCGCTTACAACCAATGGAATTCACCCCTCCACTTT; cdr3_aa: CASSAYNQWNSPLHF
d_call: .; v_call: TRBV20-1; j_call: TRBJ1-1; clone_size: once; cdr3_nt: TGCAGTGCCCGGGACCTTATCCACACTGAAGCTTTCTTT; cdr3_aa: CSARDLIHTEAFF
d_call: TRBD2; v_call: TRBV20-1; j_call: TRBJ2-3; clone_size: .; cdr3_nt: TGCAGTGCTAGAGATGTGGCTAGCGGGAGTCCAGATACGCAGTATTTT; cdr3_aa: CSARDVASGSPDTQYF
d_call: .; v_call: TRBV12-3/TRBV12-4; j_call: TRBJ1-5; clone_size: few; cdr3_nt: TGTGCCAGCAGTTACGGGACCGTCTTCGGGCTCCAGCATTTT; cdr3_aa: CASSYGTVFGLQHF
d_call: .; v_call: TRBV5-8; j_call: TRBJ2-7; clone_size: .; cdr3_nt: TGTGCCAGCAGCTTCCCGACAGGTTCCTACGAGCAGTACTTC; cdr3_aa: CASSFPTGSYEQYF
d_call: .; v_call: TRBV7-9; j_call: TRBJ2-5; clone_size: .; cdr3_nt: TGTGCCAGCACCCTCGTGGCGGAGACCCAGTACTTC; cdr3_aa: CASTLVAETQYF
d_call: .; v_call: TRBV6-1; j_call: TRBJ1-4; clone_size: .; cdr3_nt: TGTGCCAGCAGTGAAGTGGCTGCAACTAATGAAAAACTGTTTTTT; cdr3_aa: CASSEVAATNEKLFF
d_call: .; v_call: TRBV15; j_call: TRBJ1-1; clone_size: .; cdr3_nt: TGTGCCACCAGCAGAGATGGCGGGCTCACTGAAGCTTTCTTT; cdr3_aa: CATSRDGGLTEAFF
d_call: TRBD1; v_call: TRBV5-1; j_call: TRBJ2-5; clone_size: .; cdr3_nt: TGCGCCAGCAGCCCCCAACCGGGACAGGGTCAAGAGACCCAGTACTTC; cdr3_aa: CASSPQPGQGQETQYF
d_call: TRBD2; v_call: TRBV6-2/TRBV6-3; j_call: TRBJ2-2; clone_size: .; cdr3_nt: TGTGCCAGCAGTACACCGGCGGGAGTAACCGGGGAGCTGTTTTTT; cdr3_aa: CASSTPAGVTGELFF
d_call: TRBD2; v_call: TRBV10-3; j_call: TRBJ2-7; clone_size: .; cdr3_nt: TGTGCCATCAGTGAGTCCGCGAGCGGGGGCTCCTACGAGCAGTACTTC; cdr3_aa: CAISESASGGSYEQYF